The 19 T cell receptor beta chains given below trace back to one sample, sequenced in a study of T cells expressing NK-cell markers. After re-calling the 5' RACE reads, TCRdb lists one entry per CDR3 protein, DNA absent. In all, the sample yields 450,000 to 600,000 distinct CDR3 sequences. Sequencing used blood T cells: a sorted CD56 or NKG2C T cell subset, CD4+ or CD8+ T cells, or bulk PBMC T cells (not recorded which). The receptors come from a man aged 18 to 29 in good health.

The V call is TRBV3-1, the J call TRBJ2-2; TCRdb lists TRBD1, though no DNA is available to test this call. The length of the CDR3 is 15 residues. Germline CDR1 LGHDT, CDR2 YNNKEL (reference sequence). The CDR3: CASSNTGTSTGELFF.

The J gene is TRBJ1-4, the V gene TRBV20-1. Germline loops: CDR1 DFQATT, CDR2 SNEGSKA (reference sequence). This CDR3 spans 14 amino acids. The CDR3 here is CSAPGTTRGEKLFF.

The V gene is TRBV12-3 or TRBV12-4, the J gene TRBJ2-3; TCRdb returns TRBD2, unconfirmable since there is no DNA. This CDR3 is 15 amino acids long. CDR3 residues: CASSPSGTPADTQYF.

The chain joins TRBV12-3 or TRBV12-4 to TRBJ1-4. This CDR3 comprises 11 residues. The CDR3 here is CASSLEGYLFF.

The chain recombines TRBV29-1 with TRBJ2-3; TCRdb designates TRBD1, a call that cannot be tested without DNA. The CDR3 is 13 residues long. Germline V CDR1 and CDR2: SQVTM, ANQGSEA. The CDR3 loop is CSVAMIGGRTQYF.

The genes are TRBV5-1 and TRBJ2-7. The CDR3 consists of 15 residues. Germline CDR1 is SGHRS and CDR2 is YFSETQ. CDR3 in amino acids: CASSLVPDNSYEQYF.

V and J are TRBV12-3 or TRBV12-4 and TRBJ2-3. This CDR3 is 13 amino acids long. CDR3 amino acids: CASNSFKADTQYF.

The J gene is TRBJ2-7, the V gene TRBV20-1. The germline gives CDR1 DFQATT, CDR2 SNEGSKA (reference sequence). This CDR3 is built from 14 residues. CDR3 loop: CSAGHGVSSYEQYF.

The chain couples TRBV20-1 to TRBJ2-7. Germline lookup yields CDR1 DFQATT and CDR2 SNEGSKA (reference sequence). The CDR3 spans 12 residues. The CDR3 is CSASVGSYEQYF.

The CDR3 protein is CASSLGVYNADTIYF. The V call is TRBV5-1, the J call TRBJ1-3. The CDR3 is 15 amino acids. Germline V lookup: CDR1 SGHRS, CDR2 YFSETQ.

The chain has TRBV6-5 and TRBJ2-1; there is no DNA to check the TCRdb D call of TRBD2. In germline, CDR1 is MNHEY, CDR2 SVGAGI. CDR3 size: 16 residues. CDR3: CASSYSWGLAYNEQFF.

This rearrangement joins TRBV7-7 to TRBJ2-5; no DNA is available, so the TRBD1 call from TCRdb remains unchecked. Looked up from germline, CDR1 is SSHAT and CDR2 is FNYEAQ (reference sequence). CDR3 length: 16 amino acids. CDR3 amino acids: CASSLTGTRLQETQYF. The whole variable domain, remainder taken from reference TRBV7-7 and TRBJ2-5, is GAGVSQSPRYKVTKRGQDVTLRCDPISSHATLYWYQQALGQGPEFLTYFNYEAQPDKSGLPSDRFSAERPEGSISTLTIQRTEQRDSAMYRCASSLTGTRLQETQYFGPGTRLLVL.

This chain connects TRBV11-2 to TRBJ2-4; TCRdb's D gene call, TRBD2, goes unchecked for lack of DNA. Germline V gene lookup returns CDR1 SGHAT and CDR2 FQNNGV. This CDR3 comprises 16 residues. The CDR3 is CASSSYSGKEENIQYF.

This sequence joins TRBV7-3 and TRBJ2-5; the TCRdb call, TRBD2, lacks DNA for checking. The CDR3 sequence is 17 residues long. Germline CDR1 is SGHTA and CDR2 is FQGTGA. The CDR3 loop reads CASSLGLAGPLIETQYF.

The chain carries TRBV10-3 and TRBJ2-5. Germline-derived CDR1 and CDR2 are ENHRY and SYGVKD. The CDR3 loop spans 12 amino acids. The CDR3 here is CAIKGNQETQYF.

The CDR3: CASSLSGTTYYEQYF. The rearrangement links TRBV27 to TRBJ2-7; the D gene TCRdb calls, TRBD2, cannot be checked with no DNA. This CDR3 has 15 amino acids. In germline, CDR1 is MNHEY, CDR2 SMNVEV (reference sequence).

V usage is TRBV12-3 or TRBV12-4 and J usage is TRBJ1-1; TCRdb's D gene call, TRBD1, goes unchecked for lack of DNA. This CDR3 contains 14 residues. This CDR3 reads CASRHQGQDTEAFF.

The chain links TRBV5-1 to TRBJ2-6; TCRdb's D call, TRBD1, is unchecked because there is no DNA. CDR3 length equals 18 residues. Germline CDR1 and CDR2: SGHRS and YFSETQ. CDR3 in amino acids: CASSLTGGRTTGANVLTF. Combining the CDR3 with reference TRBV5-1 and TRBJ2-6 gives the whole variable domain KAGVTQTPRYLIKTRGQQVTLSCSPISGHRSVSWYQQTPGQGLQFLFEYFSETQRNKGNFPGRFSGRQFSNSRSEMNVSTLELGDSALYLCASSLTGGRTTGANVLTFGAGSRLTVL.

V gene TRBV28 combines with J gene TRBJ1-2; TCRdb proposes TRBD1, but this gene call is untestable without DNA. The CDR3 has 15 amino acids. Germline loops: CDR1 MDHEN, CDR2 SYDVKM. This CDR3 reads CASSLRTGDRYGYTF.